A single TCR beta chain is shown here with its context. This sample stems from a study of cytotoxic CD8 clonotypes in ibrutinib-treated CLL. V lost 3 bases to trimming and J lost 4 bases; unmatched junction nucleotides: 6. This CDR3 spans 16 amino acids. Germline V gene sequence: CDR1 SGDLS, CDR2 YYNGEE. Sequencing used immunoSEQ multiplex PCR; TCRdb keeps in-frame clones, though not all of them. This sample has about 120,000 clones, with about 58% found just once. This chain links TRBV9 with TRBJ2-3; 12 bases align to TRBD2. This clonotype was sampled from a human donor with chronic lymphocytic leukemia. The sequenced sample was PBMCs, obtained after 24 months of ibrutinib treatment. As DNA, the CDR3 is TGTGCCAGCAGCGCCTCTAGCGGGGGGGCCCCAGATACGCAGTATTTT. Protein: CASSASSGGAPDTQYF.